This TCR beta chain appears in the sequencing data of a study of cytomegalovirus exposure and HLA in healthy donors. Overall study findings and caveats: Based on reports, TCR beta sequences accurately predicted HLA-A and HLA-B alleles for most subjects.

Points on this clone: Its antigen is as yet unknown.

It was with 60 Vbeta and 13 Jbeta primers that the PCR ran. Produced via immunoSEQ multiplex PCR; TCRdb's table is partial and in-frame only. The sample's table shows 150,000 to 200,000 clones. The CDR3 spans 13 residues. The germline CDR1 and CDR2 sequences are SGHVS and FQNEAQ. Trimming pared 2 bases from V and 3 bases from J, leaving 8 bases between. Material: PBMCs. This rearrangement joins TRBV7-8 to TRBJ2-7; D not certain. This receptor was obtained from a woman aged 60-75 years in good health and CMV-seronegative. CDR3 coding DNA: TGTGCCAGCAGCTTAACCACAGACTACGAGCAGTACTTC. As protein: CASSLTTDYEQYF.